This is a list of T cell receptor beta chains from one sample in a study of T cell changes during pregnancy in multiple sclerosis. Using immunoSEQ multiplex PCR, the repertoire was profiled, and TCRdb retains in-frame clones only, with some absent. The sample has 40,000 to 45,000 clones, 90% to 95% seen once; the top ten hold 0.6% to 0.75%. This specimen was CD4+ T cells from peripheral blood mononuclear cells, taken in the third trimester of pregnancy. These receptors were obtained from a female donor with multiple sclerosis, enrolled in a pregnancy study. Each CDR3 is given with its conserved first and last residue. The D gene is left open where the match is weak. Only some rows state a clone size, as once, few, many or a class for expanded clones.

>NA|TRBJ2-7|NA|TRBV6-1
TGTGCCAGCAGCAGACAGTGGAAATCCTACGAGCAGTACTTC
CASSRQWKSYEQYF
>TRBD2|TRBJ2-5|few|TRBV5-1
TGCGCCAGCAGCTTTGAGACTAGCGGGGGGTGGGAGACCCAGTACTTC
CASSFETSGGWETQYF
>NA|TRBJ1-2|NA|TRBV10-3
TGTGCCATCAGTGAGCCACGACAGGACTATGGCTACACCTTC
CAISEPRQDYGYTF
>TRBD2|TRBJ2-1|NA|TRBV7-3
TGTGCCAGCAGCCGCGGTGGGACTAGCGGGAGATCCTACAATGAGCAGTTCTTC
CASSRGGTSGRSYNEQFF
>NA|TRBJ2-1|NA|TRBV11-2
TGTGCCAGCAGCACCTTTTCGACTGCCTACAATGAGCAGTTCTTC
CASSTFSTAYNEQFF
>TRBD1|TRBJ2-1|NA|TRBV7-9
TGTGCCAGCAGCAACCTTCGGACAGGTCGAAATGAGCAGTTCTTC
CASSNLRTGRNEQFF
>NA|TRBJ1-2|NA|TRBV10-3
TGTGCCATCAGTGTGGACAGTAAGGATGGCTACACCTTC
CAISVDSKDGYTF
>TRBD1|TRBJ1-1|NA|TRBV6-1
TGTGCCAGCGGGGACAGGGGGCGAGAAGCTTTCTTT
CASGDRGREAFF
>NA|TRBJ1-1|NA|TRBV28
TGTGCCAGCGGACAGCCGAACACTGAAGCTTTCTTT
CASGQPNTEAFF
>TRBD1|TRBJ1-2|NA|TRBV11-2
TGTGCCAGCAGCTTAGGGGACAGGGTATATGGCTACACCTTC
CASSLGDRVYGYTF
>TRBD1|TRBJ1-1|once|TRBV28
TGTGCCAGCAGTTTCGGGGACAGGGAGGGTACTGAAGCTTTCTTT
CASSFGDREGTEAFF
>NA|TRBJ2-4|NA|TRBV2
TGTGCCAGCAGTGGGGCCCGAGACAGGTACTTC
CASSGARDRYF
>TRBD1|TRBJ1-4|NA|TRBV6-1
TGTGCCAGCATCTCACAGGGGGCTTACGGTGAAAAACTGTTTTTT
CASISQGAYGEKLFF
>TRBD1|TRBJ2-1|NA|TRBV5-1
TGCGCCAGCAGCTTGGGACAGGGGGGCAATGAGCAGTTCTTC
CASSLGQGGNEQFF
>NA|TRBJ2-1|NA|TRBV7-3
TGTGCCAGCAGCCTGGCTCCAGGAGGGGAGCAGTTCTTC
CASSLAPGGEQFF
>TRBD2|TRBJ2-5|NA|TRBV6-5
TGTGCCAGCAGTTACCCCGGACTAGCGGGCCTTACCCAGTACTTC
CASSYPGLAGLTQYF
>NA|TRBJ2-3|NA|TRBV11-2
TGTGCCAGCAGCTCCTTTCGGGGGGCCGATACGCAGTATTTT
CASSSFRGADTQYF
>NA|TRBJ1-2|NA|TRBV4-2
TGTGCCAGCAGCCAAGATCTGGTGCGTTCTAACTATGGCTACACCTTC
CASSQDLVRSNYGYTF
>NA|TRBJ2-1|NA|TRBV2
TGTGCCAGCAGCGAGGGGGTGGCACACAATGAGCAGTTCTTC
CASSEGVAHNEQFF
>NA|TRBJ1-1|NA|TRBV19
TGTGCCAGTAGTATCAATTGGGCCCCGAACACTGAAGCTTTCTTT
CASSINWAPNTEAFF
>TRBD1|TRBJ2-5|NA|TRBV11-2
TGTGCCAGCAGCCCCAGGGGGTTTGTGGAAGAGACCCAGTACTTC
CASSPRGFVEETQYF
>TRBD2|TRBJ2-3|NA|TRBV10-3
TGTGCCATCAGTGAGCCCCTAGCGGGGGGCGTCGGGGCAGATACGCAGTATTTT
CAISEPLAGGVGADTQYF
>NA|TRBJ1-1|NA|TRBV7-3
TGTGCCAGCAGCTTCAAGGGAGGGGATGGGAAAGCTTTCTTT
CASSFKGGDGKAFF
>NA|TRBJ2-3|few|TRBV20-1
TGCAGTGCCCTGTACACAGATACGCAGTATTTT
CSALYTDTQYF
>TRBD1|TRBJ2-2|NA|TRBV2
TGTGCCAGCAGCGCCAGACAGGGCACCGGGGAGCTGTTTTTT
CASSARQGTGELFF
>NA|TRBJ2-1|NA|TRBV20-1
TGCAGTGCTAGACCACACGATGAGCAGTTCTTC
CSARPHDEQFF
>NA|TRBJ2-7|NA|TRBV11-2
TGTGCCAGCAGCTTAGAGTGGGACACTAGGGCCTACGAGCAGTACTTC
CASSLEWDTRAYEQYF
>NA|TRBJ2-3|NA|TRBV5-1
TGCGCCAGCCGCTTAAATAGCGGCCGCACAGATACGCAGTATTTT
CASRLNSGRTDTQYF
>TRBD1|TRBJ1-6|NA|TRBV15
TGTGCCACCAGCAGAGATGCTGACAGGGGATCACCCCTCCACTTT
CATSRDADRGSPLHF
>TRBD2|TRBJ2-7|NA|TRBV5-4
TGTGCCAGCAGCTTAGACTACGGGGGGGCCTACGAGCAGTACTTC
CASSLDYGGAYEQYF
>NA|TRBJ1-5|NA|TRBV6-5
TGTGCCAGCAGGAGGGAAGGGGGTCAGCCCCAGCATTTT
CASRREGGQPQHF
>TRBD2|TRBJ2-7|NA|TRBV29-1
TGCAGCGTGTTTAGCGGGACCACCTACGAGCAGTACTTC
CSVFSGTTYEQYF
>TRBD1|TRBJ1-3|NA|TRBV18
TGTGCCAGCTCACCACAGGGACAGTCCGGAAACACCATATATTTT
CASSPQGQSGNTIYF
>TRBD1|TRBJ1-4|NA|TRBV4-3
TGCGCCAGCAGCCAAGAGGGCAGGGGGATAGGGCTGTTTTTT
CASSQEGRGIGLFF
>NA|TRBJ2-6|NA|TRBV6-5
TGTGCCAGCAGTCTCCCGGGGGCTGGGGCCAACGTCCTGACTTTC
CASSLPGAGANVLTF
>NA|TRBJ1-1|NA|TRBV6-1
TGTGCCACCACCGGCCAGGCCGCGCTGGCTTTCTTT
CATTGQAALAFF
>TRBD2|TRBJ2-7|NA|TRBV4-2
TGTGCCAGCAGCCAAGACCTAGCGGGGGAGTACGAGCAGTACTTC
CASSQDLAGEYEQYF
>NA|TRBJ1-1|NA|TRBV14
TGTGCCAGCAGCCTGGGGACAAGGACTGAAGCTTTCTTT
CASSLGTRTEAFF
>TRBD1|TRBJ1-1|NA|TRBV7-2
TGTGCCAGCAGCAACCGGGACAGGGACACTGAAGCTTTCTTT
CASSNRDRDTEAFF
>TRBD2|TRBJ2-3|NA|TRBV19
TGTGCCAGTAGCATAGCGGGAATGCCAGATACGCAGTATTTT
CASSIAGMPDTQYF
>NA|TRBJ2-2|NA|TRBV30
TGTGCCTGGAGTAACACAGGTCCGAACACCGGGGAGCTGTTTTTT
CAWSNTGPNTGELFF